The 17 T cell receptor beta chains below come from one sample, sequenced in a study of blood T cell repertoires in COVID-19. Assay used: immunoSEQ multiplex PCR; TCRdb lists only in-frame clones, some missing. The repertoire has about 120,000 clones, 75% to 90% of them found once; the top ten carry 25% to 30%. Sequenced sample: peripheral blood. The source is a man in his 70s with active or convalescent COVID-19.

The rearrangement joins TRBV28 to TRBJ1-5, with D unresolved. The CDR3 contains 12 residues. Germline assignment: CDR1 MDHEN and CDR2 SYDVKM. V shed 4 bases and J shed 11 bases, with 12 bases lying between them. CDR3 residues: CASSSPPRAQHF. As DNA, the CDR3 is TGTGCCAGCAGTTCACCCCCCCGGGCCCAGCATTTT.

The rearrangement joins TRBV19 to TRBJ1-1, with a weak D call TRBD1 (5 bases). V lost 5 bases to trimming and J lost 3 bases, with 16 bases between them. The germline V gene encodes CDR1 LNHDA and CDR2 SQIVND (reference sequence). The length of the CDR3 is 15 residues. CDR3 sequence reads: CASSVNRITHTEAFF. In nucleotides, the CDR3 is TGTGCCAGTAGTGTGAACAGGATTACCCACACTGAAGCTTTCTTT. Variable domain in full (rest from reference TRBV19 and TRBJ1-1): DGGITQSPKYLFRKEGQNVTLSCEQNLNHDAMYWYRQDPGQGLRLIYYSQIVNDFQKGDIAEGYSVSREKKESFPLTVTSAQKNPTAFYLCASSVNRITHTEAFFGQGTRLTVV.

The chain is built from TRBV5-6 and TRBJ2-5, with 12 nucleotides matching TRBD1. CDR3 length equals 16 residues. CDR1 is SGHDT and CDR2 is YYEEEE in the germline V gene. V was clipped by 0 bases and J by 5 bases; unmatched bases: 5. The CDR3: CASSLEGQGAGETQYF. DNA of the CDR3: TGTGCCAGCAGCTTGGAGGGACAGGGGGCGGGGGAGACCCAGTACTTC.

This rearrangement joins TRBV15 to TRBJ2-7, with 14 positions matching TRBD2. CDR3 length equals 19 residues. V was clipped by 3 bases and J by 2 bases; unmatched bases: 12. Per germline, CDR1 LNHNV and CDR2 YYDKDF (reference sequence). Here the CDR3 DNA reads TGTGCCACCAGCAGGAAAGCCGGGACTAGCGGGAGTCTTCCCTACGAGCAGTACTTC. Amino acids: CATSRKAGTSGSLPYEQYF.

CDR3 nucleotides: TGTGCCAGCAGCTTGTGGCAGGGCAATCAGCCCCAGCATTTT. It translates to CASSLWQGNQPQHF. J is TRBJ1-5 and V is TRBV5-5, with D hard to call. Germline CDR1 is SGHKS and CDR2 is YYEKEE (reference sequence). CDR3 size: 14 residues. Trimming pared 1 base from V and 2 bases from J, leaving 7 bases between.

The chain recombines TRBV19 with TRBJ2-2; weak D call: TRBD2 (5 bases). V gave up 6 bases and J gave up 1 base, with 12 bases separating them. The CDR3 covers 15 residues. Germline CDR1 LNHDA, CDR2 SQIVND (reference sequence). This CDR3 is CASRVDRGNTGELFF. CDR3 sequence (DNA): TGTGCCAGTAGAGTGGATCGGGGGAACACCGGGGAGCTGTTTTTT.

The CDR3 nucleotides are TGTGCCAGCTCACCACCGACGGACAGGGGTTTCAAATGGACTGAAGCTTTCTTT. It yields the protein CASSPPTDRGFKWTEAFF. The rearrangement links TRBV18 to TRBJ1-1, with 9 bases fitting TRBD1. Germline V gene data show CDR1 as KGHSH and CDR2 as LQKENI. The trim removed 0 bases at V and 5 bases at J, leaving 13 bases unmatched. The CDR3 extends over 18 amino acids.

This clone was detected once. The CDR3 DNA follows: TGTGCCAGCAGTAGGACACCCGCCTACGAGCAGTACTTC. This translates into CASSRTPAYEQYF. The chain joins TRBV7-9 to TRBJ2-7, with D possibly being TRBD1 (5 bases). CDR1 is SEHNR, CDR2 FQNEAQ, per germline (reference sequence). Trimming cost V 6 bases and J 2 bases, with 11 bases left between them. The CDR3 is 13 residues long.

J is TRBJ2-7 and V is TRBV5-6, with TRBD1 matching over 8 bases. V lost 1 base, J lost 3 bases, and 9 bases stayed unmatched. The germline V gene encodes CDR1 SGHDT and CDR2 YYEEEE. This CDR3 spans 16 amino acids. The CDR3 is CASSLIRRGQVYEQYF. The CDR3 DNA sequence: TGTGCCAGCAGCTTGATTCGACGGGGACAGGTCTACGAGCAGTACTTC.

The J gene is TRBJ2-3, the V gene TRBV2; 9 positions agree with TRBD2. The length of the CDR3 is 14 residues. V gave up 9 bases and J gave up 0 bases; unmatched junction bases: 4. Germline V CDR1 and CDR2: SNHLY, FYNNEI. The CDR3 coding sequence is TGTGCCAGTTCTAGCGGGGAAAGCACAGATACGCAGTATTTT. This translates into CASSSGESTDTQYF.

This sequence joins TRBV5-5 and TRBJ1-4; TRBD1 matches at 8 bases. Germline-derived CDR1 and CDR2 are SGHKS and YYEKEE (reference sequence). CDR3 length: 12 residues. Unmatched junction bases numbered 7, after V lost 3 bases and J lost 15 bases. CDR3 coding DNA: TGTGCCAGCAGCTACTCAGGGGGCGCCTTGTTTTTT. The encoded protein is CASSYSGGALFF.

The chain is built from TRBV6-4 and TRBJ2-3, with 13 nucleotides matching TRBD2. The V and J ends lost 10 bases and 4 bases, in that order; junction bases with no gene match: 8. In germline, CDR1 is MRHNA, CDR2 SNTAGT. The CDR3 is made up of 15 amino acids. CDR3 sequence reads: CATRGLAGVADTQYF. The CDR3 coding sequence is TGTGCCACTCGAGGACTAGCGGGAGTCGCAGATACGCAGTATTTT.

This sequence joins TRBV30 and TRBJ2-2; 9 nucleotides align to TRBD2. CDR3 size: 14 residues. The germline V gene encodes CDR1 GTSNPN and CDR2 SVGIG (reference sequence). V shed 2 bases, J shed 6 bases, and the junction held 4 bases outside the gene matches. The CDR3 DNA is TGTGCCTGGAGTCCGGCTAGCGGGGCCGGGGAGCTGTTTTTT. Amino acid sequence: CAWSPASGAGELFF.

This clone was observed once. The J gene is TRBJ1-6, the V gene TRBV27; the D gene is possibly TRBD1 (5 bases). V was clipped by 5 bases and J by 6 bases, with 14 bases between them. Germline V lookup: CDR1 MNHEY, CDR2 SMNVEV (reference sequence). This CDR3 region has 15 residues. CDR3 sequence (DNA): TGTGCCAGCAGTCCCGAAGGGCAGGGTAATTCACCCCTCCACTTT. This translates into CASSPEGQGNSPLHF.

The V call is TRBV7-9, the J call TRBJ2-1, with TRBD2 matching over 9 bases. This CDR3 has 15 residues. CDR1 SEHNR and CDR2 FQNEAQ come from the germline V gene (reference sequence). The ends lost 5 bases at V and 10 bases at J; junction bases unmatched: 12. CDR3 region: CASSHPLAGRNEQFF. CDR3 nucleotides: TGTGCCAGCAGCCATCCCCTAGCGGGACGAAACGAGCAGTTCTTC.

The rearrangement uses TRBV12-3 or TRBV12-4 and TRBJ1-2; D remains unclear. The CDR3 runs 11 residues. The V and J ends lost 6 bases and 5 bases respectively, with 7 bases between them. The CDR3 DNA follows: TGTGCCAGCAGCTCGTTTTATGGCTACACCTTC. Protein product: CASSSFYGYTF.

This chain connects TRBV18 to TRBJ1-5, with D hard to call. From germline, CDR1 is KGHSH and CDR2 LQKENI. Trimming shortened V by 1 base and J by 2 bases, and 12 bases separated the two germline ends. CDR3 length: 16 amino acids. CDR3 coding DNA: TGTGCCAGCTCACCACTCGGGGAGGGCGGCAATCAGCCCCAGCATTTT. Translated, it gives CASSPLGEGGNQPQHF.